The 23 T cell receptor beta chains reported below all come from one sample, sequenced in a study of a mutant IDH1 vaccine in newly diagnosed glioma (dated by TCRdb to about 2021). The antigens of these receptors remain unknown. The library came from the immunoSEQ multiplex PCR assay. Imported from immuneACCESS, the table was reduced by TCRdb to in-frame sequences with V and J called. These copies leave out some clones; in studies compared against another copy, an unresolved V gene accounts for under half, and the cause of the remainder is not known. For this sample the table gives over 50,000 clones, of which approximately 80% were detected only once. 3% to 4% of the sample belongs to the ten largest clones. The time point label, as the study defines it: week 5, during vaccination. A 20-mer mutant IDH1 peptide at 300 micrograms in Montanide made up each vaccine dose, which was injected subcutaneously together with topical imiquimod.

The specimen was PBMCs, collected from a glioma patient whose treatment included an IDH1 peptide vaccine. The receptors were sampled from a man aged 30 to 45 with glioma.

This rearrangement joins TRBV19 to TRBJ1-2; D is perhaps TRBD1 (6 bases). This CDR3 comprises 15 residues. V was clipped by 2 bases and J by 10 bases, with 20 bases between them. Germline loops: CDR1 LNHDA, CDR2 SQIVND (reference sequence). The CDR3 DNA follows: TGTGCCAGTAGTATAATTTCCGGGGGCAGGCATTCCTACACCTTC. The encoded protein is CASSIISGGRHSYTF. The variable domain in full, with the rest retrieved from reference TRBV19 and TRBJ1-2, is DGGITQSPKYLFRKEGQNVTLSCEQNLNHDAMYWYRQDPGQGLRLIYYSQIVNDFQKGDIAEGYSVSREKKESFPLTVTSAQKNPTAFYLCASSIISGGRHSYTFGSGTRLTVV.

The chain uses TRBV6-5 and TRBJ2-5; D gene unclear. Germline lookup yields CDR1 MNHEY and CDR2 SVGAGI. CDR3 length equals 15 residues. V was clipped by 0 bases and J by 3 bases, with 11 bases between them. The CDR3 sequence: CASSYSTAGEETQYF. CDR3 DNA: TGTGCCAGCAGTTACTCGACGGCCGGAGAAGAGACCCAGTACTTC.

The rearrangement links TRBV14 to TRBJ1-2, with D possibly matching TRBD1 (6 bases). The V and J ends lost 3 bases and 4 bases respectively, with 15 bases between them. The CDR3 loop spans 15 amino acids. CDR1 is SGHDN, CDR2 FVKESK, per germline. The chain's CDR3 is CASSHSGHPSYGYTF. CDR3 bases: TGTGCCAGCAGCCATTCGGGACACCCGTCCTATGGCTACACCTTC.

This clone has a single count. J is TRBJ2-1 and V is TRBV7-2; D gene uncertain. Germline assignment: CDR1 SGHTA and CDR2 FQGNSA. The CDR3 is 18 residues long. The V gene lost 5 bases and the J gene lost 2 bases, with 22 bases spanning the gap. CDR3: CASSPPFVSVTTYNEQFF. CDR3 in DNA: TGTGCCAGCAGCCCTCCTTTTGTTTCTGTCACCACCTACAATGAGCAGTTCTTC.

This chain links TRBV6-5 with TRBJ1-1, with D perhaps TRBD1 (5 bases). Trimming pared 6 bases from V and 4 bases from J, leaving 18 bases between. CDR1 and CDR2 from the germline V gene are MNHEY and SVGAGI. CDR3 length: 15 amino acids. The CDR3: CASRGRAVMGTEAFF. CDR3 coding DNA: TGTGCCAGCAGGGGCAGGGCGGTAATGGGCACTGAAGCTTTCTTT.

This chain uses TRBV4-1 with TRBJ1-2, with D possibly being TRBD1 (5 bases). V lost 4 bases and J 3 bases, leaving 18 bases between the germline ends. The CDR3 totals 16 residues. Germline V gene sequence: CDR1 MGHRA, CDR2 YSYEKL. This CDR3 reads CASSPAPGDQDYGYTF. CDR3 DNA sequence: TGCGCCAGCAGCCCCGCTCCCGGGGACCAAGACTATGGCTACACCTTC.

The gene calls are TRBV5-4 and TRBJ2-1, with 7 positions matching TRBD2. V gave up 4 bases and J gave up 7 bases; unmatched junction bases: 14. This CDR3 has 16 residues. Germline loops: CDR1 SGHNT, CDR2 YYREEE (reference sequence). The chain's CDR3 is CASSPPPQRGKNEQFF. CDR3 DNA sequence: TGTGCCAGCAGCCCACCCCCGCAGCGGGGTAAGAATGAGCAGTTCTTC.

The genes are TRBV15 and TRBJ1-1, with D perhaps matching TRBD1 (5 bases). V lost 9 bases to trimming and J lost 1 base, with 15 bases between them. The germline gives CDR1 LNHNV, CDR2 YYDKDF (reference sequence). The CDR3 loop spans 14 amino acids. The CDR3 is CATVGPDRNTEAFF. In DNA, the CDR3 is TGTGCCACGGTGGGACCAGACAGGAACACTGAAGCTTTCTTT.

The chain is built from TRBV7-9 and TRBJ1-3, with 8 bases aligning to TRBD1. Germline V CDR1 and CDR2: SEHNR, FQNEAQ (reference sequence). The junction had 3 bases not matched to a gene; V was cut back by 7 bases and J by 4 bases. This CDR3 is 13 amino acids long. The CDR3 reads CASIRGQGNTIYF. CDR3 coding DNA: TGTGCCAGCATCAGGGGGCAAGGAAACACCATATATTTT.

The genes are TRBV15 and TRBJ2-1, with no clear D. This CDR3 region has 14 residues. V gave up 2 bases and J gave up 4 bases, with 9 bases separating them. From germline, CDR1 is LNHNV and CDR2 YYDKDF (reference sequence). The CDR3 protein is CATSRKTGYNEQFF. CDR3 bases: TGTGCCACCAGCAGAAAGACTGGTTACAATGAGCAGTTCTTC.

This chain connects TRBV5-6 to TRBJ1-2; D might be TRBD1 (5 bases). Trimming cost V 4 bases and J 8 bases, with 18 bases left between them. There are 14 residues in the CDR3. CDR1 and CDR2 (germline): SGHDT, YYEEEE. The CDR3 DNA is TGTGCCAGCAGCCCGCGGAGGGGCGTTTGGGGCTACACCTTC. As protein: CASSPRRGVWGYTF.

The genes are TRBV5-1 and TRBJ1-6; D remains unclear. CDR1 is SGHRS, CDR2 YFSETQ, per germline. The V end lost 0 bases, the J end lost 3 bases, and 7 bases lay between the germline ends. This CDR3 has 15 amino acids. DNA for the CDR3: TGCGCCAGCAGCTTGGACCAACTCTATAATTCACCCCTCCACTTT. Translated, it gives CASSLDQLYNSPLHF.

The table lists this clone with a few counts. The chain carries TRBV6-5 and TRBJ1-1; the D gene is possibly TRBD1 (5 bases). V dropped 8 bases and J dropped 5 bases, with 15 bases sitting between them. The length of the CDR3 is 13 residues. Germline V gives CDR1 MNHEY, CDR2 SVGAGI. CDR3 in DNA: TGTGCCAGCCGCGCGGGGGGGAGAACTGAAGCTTTCTTT. This translates into CASRAGGRTEAFF.

The rearrangement links TRBV7-2 to TRBJ1-3; TRBD1 is a possible D gene (5 bases). V dropped 5 bases and J dropped 0 bases, with 14 bases sitting between them. This CDR3 contains 16 residues. The germline V gene has CDR1 SGHTA and CDR2 FQGNSA. The CDR3 coding sequence is TGTGCCAGCAGCCCCCCCGACAGAAACTCTGGAAACACCATATATTTT. Amino acid sequence: CASSPPDRNSGNTIYF.

V is TRBV27 and J is TRBJ1-6, with D perhaps TRBD1 (5 bases). The CDR3 is made up of 15 amino acids. Trimming took off 0 bases at V and 7 bases at J, with 10 bases between the two ends. The germline gives CDR1 MNHEY, CDR2 SMNVEV (reference sequence). The CDR3 nucleotides read TGTGCCAGCAGTTTATCACACCCAGGGAATTCACCCCTCCACTTT. Translation gives CASSLSHPGNSPLHF.

The rearrangement uses TRBV6-4 and TRBJ2-3; 7 positions agree with TRBD2. The V and J ends lost 5 bases and 2 bases, in that order; junction bases with no gene match: 1. Germline loops: CDR1 MRHNA, CDR2 SNTAGT. This CDR3 spans 13 amino acids. For the CDR3, the DNA is TGTGCCAGCAGTAGCGGGGTCACAGATACGCAGTATTTT. It translates to CASSSGVTDTQYF.

J is TRBJ1-2 and V is TRBV27, with 8 bases matching TRBD1. Germline V gives CDR1 MNHEY, CDR2 SMNVEV (reference sequence). The CDR3 totals 16 residues. J lost 4 bases, V lost 5 bases, and 12 bases had no gene match. The CDR3 sequence is CASSAYQGAKGYGYTF. CDR3 nucleotides: TGTGCCAGCAGTGCGTATCAGGGGGCTAAGGGCTATGGCTACACCTTC.

This chain uses TRBV19 with TRBJ2-2; a weak D match, TRBD1 (6 bases). With 6 bases removed from V and 0 bases from J, the gap between germline ends came to 11 bases. Per germline, CDR1 LNHDA and CDR2 SQIVND (reference sequence). This CDR3 contains 15 residues. The CDR3 region is CASRPGHTNTGELFF. As DNA, the CDR3 is TGTGCCAGTAGACCGGGACACACGAACACCGGGGAGCTGTTTTTT.

In DNA, the CDR3 is TGTGCCAGCAGTGCGAGAACAGGGTCGAACACTGAAGCTTTCTTT. Translating it yields CASSARTGSNTEAFF. The rearrangement links TRBV27 to TRBJ1-1, with a tentative D call TRBD1 (6 bases). Deletions cut 5 bases from V and 1 base from J, with 14 bases between. CDR1 is MNHEY and CDR2 is SMNVEV in the germline V gene (reference sequence). This CDR3 is 15 amino acids long.

The chain is built from TRBV7-2 and TRBJ1-1; D gene ambiguous. Germline V gene sequence: CDR1 SGHTA, CDR2 FQGNSA. The V gene lost 1 base and the J gene lost 6 bases, with 9 bases spanning the gap. This CDR3 is 13 amino acids long. The CDR3 is CASSLVRQPEAFF. In DNA form, the CDR3 reads TGTGCCAGCAGCTTAGTCCGGCAGCCTGAAGCTTTCTTT.

This rearrangement joins TRBV7-9 to TRBJ2-5; possible D gene TRBD1, 5 bases. CDR3 size: 13 residues. The germline V and J ends were trimmed by 3 bases and 2 bases, with 7 bases remaining between them. CDR1 SEHNR and CDR2 FQNEAQ come from the germline V gene (reference sequence). The CDR3 DNA reads TGTGCCAGCAGCTTCAGGGTTCAAGAGACCCAGTACTTC. It encodes CASSFRVQETQYF. The full variable domain, its missing parts supplied by reference TRBV7-9 and TRBJ2-5, is DTGVSQNPRHKITKRGQNVTFRCDPISEHNRLYWYRQTLGQGPEFLTYFQNEAQLEKSRLLSDRFSAERPKGSFSTLEIQRTEQGDSAMYLCASSFRVQETQYFGPGTRLLVL.

V and J are TRBV29-1 and TRBJ2-7; 7 positions agree with TRBD1. After removal of 7 bases from V and 2 bases from J, the junction contained 8 bases not matched to a gene. The germline CDR1 and CDR2 sequences are SQVTM and ANQGSEA. CDR3 size: 13 residues. CDR3 residues: CSAIGQETYEQYF. For the CDR3, the DNA is TGCAGCGCTATAGGACAGGAAACCTACGAGCAGTACTTC.

The chain joins TRBV18 to TRBJ2-7; 8 nucleotides agree with TRBD1. Losses at the gene ends were 0 bases for V and 3 bases for J; bases not matched to a gene: 4. Germline V gene sequence: CDR1 KGHSH, CDR2 LQKENI. The CDR3 loop spans 15 amino acids. As DNA, the CDR3 is TGTGCCAGCTCACCACCGGGACAGGTTCTCTACGAGCAGTACTTC. It translates to CASSPPGQVLYEQYF.